Listed here are 2 T cell receptor beta chains from one sample, sequenced in a study of cytomegalovirus exposure and HLA in healthy donors. The study ran its PCR with 60 Vbeta and 13 Jbeta primers. Clones were read by immunoSEQ multiplex PCR, and TCRdb kept only the in-frame ones, dropping some. This table has over 100,000 clones, 70% to 80% appearing once. The sample was PBMCs. The receptor set was obtained from a female donor in good health and CMV-seronegative.

DNA of the CDR3: TGTGCCAGCAGCTTGGCAGGTCAGGACGGGGAGCTGTTTTTT. It specifies CASSLAGQDGELFF. J is TRBJ2-2 and V is TRBV5-8; unclear D gene. The CDR3 spans 14 residues. V was shortened by 0 bases and J by 7 bases, with 10 bases between the two germline ends. Germline lookup yields CDR1 SGHTS and CDR2 YDEGEE.

V is TRBV5-1 and J is TRBJ1-3, with a tentative D call TRBD1 (6 bases). CDR1 is SGHRS and CDR2 is YFSETQ in the germline V gene. V was shortened by 0 bases and J by 3 bases, with 10 bases between the two germline ends. The CDR3 runs 15 residues. The CDR3 sequence is CASSLGGTLGNTIYF. Here the CDR3 DNA reads TGCGCCAGCAGCTTGGGGGGGACACTTGGAAACACCATATATTTT.